Shown below are 26 T cell receptor beta chains from a single sample sequenced in a study of long-term antiretroviral therapy in people with HIV. Researchers report immunoSEQ v3.0 was run at survey level. Only in-frame clones appear in the TCRdb table, and some are missing; sequencing was by immunoSEQ multiplex PCR. This repertoire shows 20,000 to 25,000 clones, about 88% found once; its top ten account for under 8.5%. Here the sequenced sample was unsorted PBMCs, taken 0.6 years after starting antiretroviral therapy. Receptors originate from a man between 60 and 70 years old with HIV.

This clone showed up just a few times. The V and J genes are TRBV19 and TRBJ1-2; tentatively, D is TRBD1 (5 bases). Germline assignment: CDR1 LNHDA and CDR2 SQIVND (reference sequence). V lost 8 bases to trimming and J lost 3 bases, with 13 bases between them. The CDR3 has 13 residues. The CDR3 is CASQKGTDYGYTF. In nucleotides, the CDR3 is TGTGCCAGTCAAAAAGGGACGGACTATGGCTACACCTTC.

The gene calls are TRBV21-1 and TRBJ2-7; TRBD1 is the table's D call, not checked against the DNA. TRBV21-1 is given as a pseudogene. There are 18 residues in the CDR3. The CDR3 protein is CASSKGDRLVPPAYEQYF. The DNA for the CDR3 is TGTGCCAGCAGCAAAGGGGACAGGCTAGTACCTCCCGCCTACGAGCAGTACTTC.

The V and J genes are TRBV2 and TRBJ2-7; D not certain. This CDR3 is 14 amino acids long. Between the trimmed V and J ends, which lost 6 bases and 2 bases, there was a span of 14 bases. Germline-derived CDR1 and CDR2 are SNHLY and FYNNEI. CDR3 DNA: TGTGCCAGCAGCGACCAAGGTGAGACCTACGAGCAGTACTTC. It specifies CASSDQGETYEQYF.

The genes are TRBV13 and TRBJ1-3, with D possibly being TRBD1 (6 bases). The CDR3 runs 17 residues. Germline V lookup: CDR1 PRHDT, CDR2 FYEKMQ (reference sequence). V lost 5 bases to trimming and J lost 0 bases, with 17 bases between them. CDR3 amino acids: CASSVMGADYSGNTIYF. The CDR3 nucleotides read TGTGCCAGCAGCGTCATGGGGGCCGACTACTCTGGAAACACCATATATTTT. Using reference TRBV13 and TRBJ1-3 for the parts outside the CDR3, the full variable domain is AAGVIQSPRHLIKEKRETATLKCYPIPRHDTVYWYQQGPGQDPQFLISFYEKMQSDKGSIPDRFSAQQFSDYHSELNMSSLELGDSALYFCASSVMGADYSGNTIYFGEGSWLTVV.

The chain combines TRBV6-6 with TRBJ2-2; 9 nucleotides match TRBD1. V lost 5 bases, J lost 1 base, and 2 bases stayed unmatched. Germline-derived CDR1 and CDR2 are MNHNY and SVGAGI (reference sequence). The CDR3 sequence is 15 residues long. CDR3: CASSRGQGNTGELFF. In DNA, the CDR3 is TGTGCCAGCAGTCGGGGACAGGGGAACACCGGGGAGCTGTTTTTT.

This rearrangement joins TRBV10-3 to TRBJ2-7; the D gene is possibly TRBD2 (5 bases). From germline, CDR1 is ENHRY and CDR2 SYGVKD. Trimming shortened V by 4 bases and J by 5 bases, and 12 bases separated the two germline ends. This CDR3 contains 13 residues. The CDR3 DNA sequence: TGTGCCATCAGTGGGTCTAGCACCAACGAGCAGTACTTC. Translated: CAISGSSTNEQYF.

Only one count was recorded for this clone. The genes are TRBV18 and TRBJ1-4; D is perhaps TRBD1 (6 bases). V was trimmed by 4 bases and J by 8 bases, leaving 20 bases between them. The CDR3 totals 16 residues. The germline CDR1 and CDR2 sequences are KGHSH and LQKENI. CDR3 residues: CASSLMQGRPEEKLFF. CDR3 nucleotides: TGTGCCAGCTCACTGATGCAGGGGAGGCCGGAGGAAAAACTGTTTTTT.

The chain's CDR3 is CASSLSLGYEKLFF. CDR3 in DNA: TGTGCCAGCAGCTTATCTCTTGGGTATGAAAAACTGTTTTTT. The chain carries TRBV7-8 and TRBJ1-4; D is ambiguous. The CDR3 totals 14 residues. The germline V gene has CDR1 SGHVS and CDR2 FQNEAQ. V gave up 2 bases and J gave up 6 bases, with 10 bases separating them.

The V and J genes are TRBV7-2 and TRBJ2-7, with no clear D. This CDR3 has 11 amino acids. Germline assignment: CDR1 SGHTA and CDR2 FQGNSA. Trimming left V 5 bases short and J 1 base short, with 3 bases between. CDR3: CASSPSYEQYF. DNA for the CDR3: TGTGCCAGCAGCCCGTCCTACGAGCAGTACTTC. Complete variable domain (other parts from reference TRBV7-2 and TRBJ2-7): GAGVSQSPSNKVTEKGKDVELRCDPISGHTALYWYRQSLGQGLEFLIYFQGNSAPDKSGLPSDRFSAERTGGSVSTLTIQRTQQEDSAVYLCASSPSYEQYFGPGTRLTVT.

The chain employs TRBV30 and TRBJ1-1; TRBD1 might be the D (5 bases). The V gene's germline CDR1 is GTSNPN and CDR2 SVGIG (reference sequence). The CDR3 consists of 14 residues. The V end lost 1 base, the J end lost 4 bases, and 13 bases lay between the germline ends. In nucleotides, the CDR3 is TGTGCCTGGAGTGGGGGGTATGTGCGCACTGAAGCTTTCTTT. Translation: CAWSGGYVRTEAFF.

The rearrangement links TRBV27 to TRBJ1-6; D remains unclear. Trimming took 3 bases from V and 10 from J, leaving 10 bases between them. CDR3 length equals 13 residues. Germline loops: CDR1 MNHEY, CDR2 SMNVEV (reference sequence). The CDR3 region has the DNA TGTGCCAGCAGTTTCCTCCAACGGTCACCCCTCCACTTT. It translates to CASSFLQRSPLHF.

This chain joins TRBV11-3 and TRBJ2-5, with 10 bases identical to TRBD2. CDR1 SGHNT and CDR2 YENEEA come from the germline V gene. The V and J ends lost 5 bases and 7 bases, in that order; junction bases with no gene match: 22. The CDR3 runs to 19 residues. CDR3 region: CASSHWGVVASGGPRTQYF. The CDR3, as DNA: TGTGCCAGCAGCCACTGGGGGGTTGTTGCTAGCGGGGGTCCTAGGACCCAGTACTTC.

The V and J genes are TRBV6-4 and TRBJ1-2; D is unresolved. Germline values: CDR1 MRHNA, CDR2 SNTAGT. The CDR3 spans 15 residues. V was clipped by 3 bases and J by 4 bases, with 15 bases between them. The CDR3 protein is CASSEVGGPLYGYTF. CDR3 nucleotides: TGTGCCAGCAGTGAGGTGGGAGGACCTCTCTATGGCTACACCTTC.

The rearrangement links TRBV5-1 to TRBJ1-2; TRBD1 agrees at 7 bases. V was clipped by 1 base and J by 8 bases; unmatched bases: 14. This CDR3 region has 16 residues. CDR1 is SGHRS, CDR2 YFSETQ, per germline. CDR3 sequence (DNA): TGCGCCAGCAGCTTGTTTACGACAGGGTTAATTAGGGGCTACACCTTC. Its translation: CASSLFTTGLIRGYTF.

The chain recombines TRBV6-1 with TRBJ2-6; either TRBD1 or TRBD2 may fit D (5 bases each). This CDR3 is built from 15 residues. The V gene lost 6 bases and the J gene lost 2 bases, with 11 bases spanning the gap. The V gene's germline CDR1 is MNHNS and CDR2 SASEGT. CDR3 protein: CASRGTFTGANVLTF. The CDR3 nucleotides read TGTGCCAGCAGGGGGACCTTCACTGGGGCCAACGTCCTGACTTTC.

The V and J genes are TRBV6-5 and TRBJ1-4, with D possibly being TRBD1 (5 bases). The germline V gene has CDR1 MNHEY and CDR2 SVGAGI. Trimming took 8 bases from V and 6 from J, leaving 13 bases between them. The CDR3 is made up of 13 amino acids. DNA of the CDR3: TGTGCCAGCCGACCCCTGGGGCATGAAAAACTGTTTTTT. It yields the protein CASRPLGHEKLFF.

The chain couples TRBV7-8 to TRBJ1-5; D possibly corresponds to TRBD1 (6 bases). Germline lookup yields CDR1 SGHVS and CDR2 FQNEAQ. The CDR3 length is 13 residues. The V and J ends lost 8 bases and 3 bases respectively, with 11 bases between them. The CDR3 bases are TGTGCCAGCTCCGGACAGTCCAATCAGCCCCAGCATTTT. Protein sequence: CASSGQSNQPQHF.

This chain connects TRBV12-5 to TRBJ2-7; D not certain. V lost 0 bases to trimming and J lost 1 base, with 4 bases between them. The CDR3 is 13 amino acids. Per the germline V gene, CDR1 is LGHNT and CDR2 is FRNRAP. The CDR3 region is CASGLVGSYEQYF. The CDR3 DNA is TGTGCTAGTGGTTTGGTAGGATCCTACGAGCAGTACTTC.

The J gene is TRBJ1-1, the V gene TRBV5-1; no clear D. CDR3 length: 13 amino acids. Trimming took off 1 base at V and 1 base at J, with 5 bases between the two ends. Per the germline V gene, CDR1 is SGHRS and CDR2 is YFSETQ. Here the CDR3 reads CASSLQPNTEAFF. Written as DNA, the CDR3 is TGCGCCAGCAGCTTGCAGCCGAACACTGAAGCTTTCTTT.

The rearrangement uses TRBV7-8 and TRBJ2-7; D could derive from TRBD1 or TRBD2 (5 bases each). The V end was cut by 5 bases, the J end by 9 bases, with 20 bases between. The germline gives CDR1 SGHVS, CDR2 FQNEAQ. The CDR3 totals 14 residues. The CDR3 region has the DNA TGTGCCAGCAGCCAAACCGGGACCCCACTGGGGCAGTACTTC. Residues: CASSQTGTPLGQYF.

This clone was counted between two and nine times. V is TRBV5-1 and J is TRBJ1-6; TRBD1 matches at 7 bases. V shed 0 bases and J 10 bases; nucleotides not matched to a gene: 4. CDR1 is SGHRS and CDR2 is YFSETQ in the germline V gene. CDR3 length equals 14 residues. The CDR3 spells CASSLDRGGSPLHF. DNA for the CDR3: TGCGCCAGCAGCTTGGACAGGGGAGGCTCACCCCTCCACTTT.

V usage is TRBV7-3 and J usage is TRBJ2-7; 9 bases are shared with TRBD2. The J segment lost 0 bases and the V segment lost 2 bases, leaving 17 bases of the junction unmatched. CDR1 is SGHTA, CDR2 FQGTGA, per germline. CDR3 length: 20 residues. The CDR3 spells CASSLEGIAGANLSSYEQYF. CDR3 coding DNA: TGTGCCAGCAGCTTAGAGGGCATAGCGGGGGCCAACCTCAGCTCCTACGAGCAGTACTTC.

The rearrangement uses TRBV5-1 and TRBJ2-1; D not resolved. Looked up from germline, CDR1 is SGHRS and CDR2 is YFSETQ. Trimming stripped 0 bases from V and 2 bases from J, with 9 bases between. This CDR3 region has 15 residues. CDR3 nucleotides: TGCGCCAGCAGCTTGGGGTCACCAACCTACAATGAGCAGTTCTTC. Its protein is CASSLGSPTYNEQFF.

The rearrangement joins TRBV19 to TRBJ1-2, with D uncertain. CDR1 is LNHDA and CDR2 is SQIVND in the germline V gene (reference sequence). Trimming took 3 bases from V and 5 from J, leaving 10 bases between them. This CDR3 is built from 13 residues. The CDR3 DNA is TGTGCCAGTAGTATTGAGGTACTATATGGCTACACCTTC. This gives the protein CASSIEVLYGYTF. Variable domain in full (rest from reference TRBV19 and TRBJ1-2): DGGITQSPKYLFRKEGQNVTLSCEQNLNHDAMYWYRQDPGQGLRLIYYSQIVNDFQKGDIAEGYSVSREKKESFPLTVTSAQKNPTAFYLCASSIEVLYGYTFGSGTRLTVV.

This chain links TRBV5-1 with TRBJ2-3; D is possibly TRBD1 or TRBD2 (6 bases each). V was pared by 7 bases and J by 2 bases, with 14 bases between. CDR1 is SGHRS, CDR2 YFSETQ, per germline. The CDR3 has 14 residues. The CDR3 region has the DNA TGCGCCAGCGTGGAGGGGGTTCCCACAGATACGCAGTATTTT. It specifies CASVEGVPTDTQYF.

The chain is built from TRBV4-3 and TRBJ2-4; 8 bases fit TRBD1. Germline CDR1 and CDR2: LGHNA and YSLEER. The CDR3 consists of 15 residues. The trim removed 0 bases at V and 7 bases at J, leaving 5 bases unmatched. In DNA, the CDR3 is TGCGCCAGCAGCCAAGAATCAGGGGGCTCCAACATTCAGTACTTC. It encodes CASSQESGGSNIQYF.